This T cell receptor beta chain was captured by sequencing in a study of T-cell memory formation after mild COVID-19. CDR1 is MNHEY, CDR2 SVGAGI, per germline. V trimming: 4 bases; J trimming: 5 bases; junction bases outside the gene matches: 5. CDR3 size: 17 residues. Only a few counts were recorded for this clonotype. Its antigen is not known. TCRdb recomputed calls from the 5' RACE reads with MiXCR, one row per CDR3 protein. The sample carries almost 550,000 distinct CDR3 sequences, just over 20% recorded once. Study results and caveats: Later expanders leaned CD4+, whereas clones that contracted between day 15 and 85 were balanced CD4/CD8. Pre-infection memory showed some responding clones, and this suggested that cross-reactive memory joined.

The genes are TRBV6-5 and TRBJ2-2, with 15 bases lining up with TRBD2. This TCR was recovered from an adult woman who had mild COVID-19 (a few samples of this study predate the infection). Cell type and time point are not known. Sequenced sample: PBMCs or a T cell subset sorted from them (not recorded which). DNA for the CDR3: TGTGCCAGCAGTTCGGGACTAGCGGGGGGAAAAACCGGGGAGCTGTTTTTT. It encodes CASSSGLAGGKTGELFF.